This T cell receptor (beta chain) emerged from a study of memory CD4+ T cells and cytomegalovirus serostatus. The CDR3 covers 11 residues. CDR1 and CDR2 from the germline V gene are DFQATT and SNEGSKA (reference sequence). Sequencing used immunoSEQ multiplex PCR; TCRdb keeps in-frame clones, though not all of them. The profile covers about 92,000 clones, with approximately 80% appearing a single time and about 3.6% taken by the ten largest. In the case of this clone: Its antigen remains unknown.

Findings of the study overall: Repertoires predicted CMV serostatus with median bootstrapped AUC of about 0.96.

Single viable CD3+CD4+CD8-CD45RO+ cells were sorted as the memory CD4+ T cells. The receptor's source is an adult in good health and CMV-seropositive. The chain joins TRBV20-1 to TRBJ1-1; perhaps TRBD1 as D (5 bases). Sequencing used memory CD4+ T cells from blood. CDR3 bases: TGCAGGGGGAGGGGTGGGGCTGAAGCTTTCTTT. This codes for CRGRGGAEAFF.